The T cell receptor beta chain described here comes from a study of blood T cell repertoires in COVID-19. Looking at the study overall: The United States, Italy and Spain were the sources of the acute and convalescent COVID-19 samples. The analysed material was cDNA or gDNA that came from T cells, B-cell-depleted T cells, or PBMCs.

Germline CDR1 reads SGHRS; CDR2 reads YFSETQ. The CDR3 spans 14 residues. The V end lost 5 bases, the J end lost 3 bases, and 14 bases lay between the germline ends. Authors' analysis steps: How many nucleated cells were present was estimated from reference gene primer amplification. Assay: immunoSEQ multiplex PCR; the TCRdb copy retains only in-frame clones and omits some. That table furnishes V, J and clone size, whereas the DNA furnished D and trimming. Of just over 60,000 clones in the sample, 79% were seen once. The genes are TRBV5-1 and TRBJ1-1, with a possible D match to TRBD1 (6 bases). The sample was peripheral blood. The sequence derives from a woman older than 75 with active or convalescent COVID-19. CDR3 coding DNA: TGCGCCAGCAGTTGGACAGCCGTGGACACTGAAGCTTTCTTT. Translating it yields CASSWTAVDTEAFF.